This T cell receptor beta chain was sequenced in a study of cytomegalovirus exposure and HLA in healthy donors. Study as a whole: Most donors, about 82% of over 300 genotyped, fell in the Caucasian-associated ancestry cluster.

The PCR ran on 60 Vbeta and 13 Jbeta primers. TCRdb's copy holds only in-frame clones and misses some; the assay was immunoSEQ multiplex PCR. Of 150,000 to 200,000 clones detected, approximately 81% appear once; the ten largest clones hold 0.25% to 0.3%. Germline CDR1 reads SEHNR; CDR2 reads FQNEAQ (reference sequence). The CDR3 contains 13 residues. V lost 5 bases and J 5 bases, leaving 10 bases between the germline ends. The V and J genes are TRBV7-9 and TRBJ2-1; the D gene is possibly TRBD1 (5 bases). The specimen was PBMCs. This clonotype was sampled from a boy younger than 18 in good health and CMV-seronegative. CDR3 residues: CASSGSRDNEQFF. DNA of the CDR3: TGTGCCAGCAGCGGAAGCAGGGACAATGAGCAGTTCTTC. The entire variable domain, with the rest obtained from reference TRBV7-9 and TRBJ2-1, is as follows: DTGVSQNPRHKITKRGQNVTFRCDPISEHNRLYWYRQTLGQGPEFLTYFQNEAQLEKSRLLSDRFSAERPKGSFSTLEIQRTEQGDSAMYLCASSGSRDNEQFFGPGTRLTVL.